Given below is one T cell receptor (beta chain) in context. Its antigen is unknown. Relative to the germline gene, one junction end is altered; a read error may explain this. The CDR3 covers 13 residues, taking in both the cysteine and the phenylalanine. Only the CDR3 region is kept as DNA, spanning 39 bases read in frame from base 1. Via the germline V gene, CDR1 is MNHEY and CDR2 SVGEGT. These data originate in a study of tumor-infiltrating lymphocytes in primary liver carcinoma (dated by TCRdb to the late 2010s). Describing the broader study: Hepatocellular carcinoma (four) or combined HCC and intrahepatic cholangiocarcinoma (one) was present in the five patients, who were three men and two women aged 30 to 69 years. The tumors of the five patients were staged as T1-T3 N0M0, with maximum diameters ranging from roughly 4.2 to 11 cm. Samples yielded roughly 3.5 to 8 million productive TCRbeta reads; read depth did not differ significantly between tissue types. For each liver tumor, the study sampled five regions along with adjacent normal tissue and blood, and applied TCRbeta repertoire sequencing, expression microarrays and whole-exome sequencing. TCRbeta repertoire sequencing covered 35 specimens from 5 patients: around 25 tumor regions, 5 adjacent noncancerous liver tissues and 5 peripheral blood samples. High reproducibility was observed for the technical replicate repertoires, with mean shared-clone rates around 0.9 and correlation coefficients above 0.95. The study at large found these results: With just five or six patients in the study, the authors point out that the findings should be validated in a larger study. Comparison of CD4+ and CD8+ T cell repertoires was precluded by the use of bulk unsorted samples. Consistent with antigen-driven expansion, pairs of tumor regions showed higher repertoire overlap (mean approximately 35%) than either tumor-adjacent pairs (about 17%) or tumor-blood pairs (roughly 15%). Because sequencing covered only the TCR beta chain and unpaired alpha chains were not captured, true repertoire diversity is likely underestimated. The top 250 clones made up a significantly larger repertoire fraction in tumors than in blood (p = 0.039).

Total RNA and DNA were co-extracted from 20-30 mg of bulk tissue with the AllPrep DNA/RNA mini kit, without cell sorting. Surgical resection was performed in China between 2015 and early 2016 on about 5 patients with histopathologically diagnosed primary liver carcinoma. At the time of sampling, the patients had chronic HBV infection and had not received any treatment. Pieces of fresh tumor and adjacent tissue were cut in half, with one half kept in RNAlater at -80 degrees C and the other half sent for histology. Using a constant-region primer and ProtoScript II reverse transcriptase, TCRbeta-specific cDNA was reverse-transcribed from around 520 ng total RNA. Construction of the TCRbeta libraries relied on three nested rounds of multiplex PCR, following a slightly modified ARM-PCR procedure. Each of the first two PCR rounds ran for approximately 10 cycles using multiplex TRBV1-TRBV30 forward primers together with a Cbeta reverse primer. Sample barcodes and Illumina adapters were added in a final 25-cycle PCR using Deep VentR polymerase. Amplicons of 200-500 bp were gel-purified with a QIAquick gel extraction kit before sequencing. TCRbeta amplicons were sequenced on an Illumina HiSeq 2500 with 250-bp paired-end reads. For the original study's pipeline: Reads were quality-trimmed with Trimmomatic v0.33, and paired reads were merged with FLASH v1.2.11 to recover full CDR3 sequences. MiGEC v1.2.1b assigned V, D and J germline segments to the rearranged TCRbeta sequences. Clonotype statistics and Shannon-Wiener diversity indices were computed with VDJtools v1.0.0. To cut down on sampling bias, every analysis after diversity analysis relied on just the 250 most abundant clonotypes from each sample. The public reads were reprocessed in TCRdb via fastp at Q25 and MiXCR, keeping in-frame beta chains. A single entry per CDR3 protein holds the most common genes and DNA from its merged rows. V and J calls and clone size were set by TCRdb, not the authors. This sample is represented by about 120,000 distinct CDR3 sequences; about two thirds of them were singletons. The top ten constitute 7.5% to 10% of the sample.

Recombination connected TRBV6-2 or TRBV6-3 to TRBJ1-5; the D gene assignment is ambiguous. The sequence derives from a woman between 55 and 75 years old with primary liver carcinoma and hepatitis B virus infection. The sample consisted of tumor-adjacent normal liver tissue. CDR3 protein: CANSPSGNRPQHF. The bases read TGTGCCAACAGTCCCTCGGGAAATCGGCCCCAGCATTTT.